The rows below give T cell receptor beta chains drawn from one sample of a study of blood T cells in healthy people across ages. TCRdb redid the calling of the 5' RACE reads with MiXCR, one entry per CDR3 protein. The sample lists 1.5 million to 2 million distinct CDR3 sequences; about 31% were seen once. Sequencing was carried out using blood. All receptors come from a woman aged 25 to 39 in good health. The CDR3 runs from the conserved cysteine through the conserved F or W. The D gene is left open where the match is weak. Rows give clone size only sometimes, using once, few, many, or a class for an expanded clone.

>TRBD1|TRBJ2-7|TRBV27|-
CASSSGTGGQGGQYF
TGTGCCAGCAGTTCAGGGACAGGGGGCCAGGGTGGGCAGTACTTC
>-|TRBJ1-2|TRBV7-9|few
CASSLPGFSNYGYTF
TGTGCCAGCAGCTTACCAGGGTTTTCTAACTATGGCTACACCTTC
>TRBD1|TRBJ1-2|TRBV7-9|-
CASRSDGDRPKDYGYTF
TGTGCCAGCAGGTCTGATGGGGACAGGCCGAAGGACTATGGCTACACCTTC
>TRBD1|TRBJ1-1|TRBV5-6|-
CASSLRTGGFNTEAFF
TGTGCCAGCAGCTTGCGGACAGGGGGTTTTAACACTGAAGCTTTCTTT
>TRBD2|TRBJ2-3|TRBV30|-
CAKDVAGGSDTQYF
TGTGCCAAAGACGTAGCGGGAGGATCAGATACGCAGTATTTT
>-|TRBJ2-1|TRBV25-1|few
CASSESIDRLYNEQFF
TGTGCCAGCAGTGAGTCGATTGACAGACTTTACAATGAGCAGTTCTTC
>TRBD2|TRBJ2-1|TRBV20-1|-
CSVSGGPYEQFF
TGCAGTGTATCGGGAGGACCCTACGAGCAGTTCTTC
>-|TRBJ1-1|TRBV7-3|-
CASSPGAGGHTEAFF
TGTGCCAGCAGCCCCGGGGCGGGTGGGCACACTGAAGCTTTCTTT
>-|TRBJ1-1|TRBV7-8|many
CASSLRETNTEAFF
TGTGCCAGCAGCTTACGGGAGACGAACACTGAAGCTTTCTTT
>-|TRBJ2-7|TRBV7-9|-
CASSLVLSAGYEQYF
TGTGCCAGCAGCTTAGTACTCTCGGCCGGATACGAGCAGTACTTC
>-|TRBJ2-1|TRBV12-3/TRBV12-4|-
CASSRGHTNNEQFF
TGTGCCAGCAGCCGGGGCCACACGAACAATGAGCAGTTCTTC
>TRBD2|TRBJ2-5|TRBV7-7|once
CASSQGLAGTQEAQYF
TGTGCCAGCAGCCAAGGACTAGCGGGGACCCAAGAGGCCCAGTACTTC
>TRBD1|TRBJ2-1|TRBV7-9|few
CASSHTGGAYNEQFF
TGTGCCAGCAGCCATACAGGGGGCGCCTACAATGAGCAGTTCTTC
>TRBD2|TRBJ2-5|TRBV9|few
CASSVADGLVSETQYF
TGTGCCAGCAGCGTAGCGGATGGACTAGTATCGGAGACCCAGTACTTC
>-|TRBJ2-3|TRBV12-3/TRBV12-4|-
CVSSVQGTSTQYF
TGTGTCAGCAGTGTACAGGGCACCAGCACGCAGTATTTT
>TRBD2|TRBJ2-7|TRBV7-2|-
CASQAYGRETRYF
TGTGCCAGCCAAGCTTATGGGAGGGAGACCCGGTACTTC
>-|TRBJ1-6|TRBV11-2|-
CASSHSYGDSPLHF
TGTGCCAGCAGCCACTCCTACGGGGATTCACCCCTCCACTTT
>-|TRBJ2-5|TRBV29-1|few
CSLGPEGPVGTQYF
TGCAGCTTAGGACCTGAGGGCCCAGTAGGGACCCAGTACTTC
>TRBD2|TRBJ2-3|TRBV20-1|few
CSARSLRLAGGDTQYF
TGCAGTGCTAGATCGCTACGGCTAGCGGGAGGAGATACGCAGTATTTT
>-|TRBJ2-5|TRBV14|few
CASSRVQETQYF
TGTGCCAGCAGCCGAGTTCAAGAGACCCAGTACTTC
>TRBD2|TRBJ2-1|TRBV5-1|-
CASSSVGVSSGGTSYNEQFF
TGCGCCAGCAGCTCGGTTGGGGTTTCTAGCGGGGGGACCTCCTACAATGAGCAGTTCTTC
>TRBD1|TRBJ2-7|TRBV10-1|-
CASSESGQGEQYF
TGCGCCAGCAGTGAGTCTGGACAGGGCGAGCAGTACTTC
>TRBD2|TRBJ2-1|TRBV27|few
CASSWSGINEQFF
TGTGCCAGCAGTTGGAGCGGGATAAATGAGCAGTTCTTC
>-|TRBJ2-1|TRBV5-1|-
CASSGSGEVHYNEQFF
TGCGCCAGCTCAGGAAGCGGAGAGGTACACTACAATGAGCAGTTCTTC
>-|TRBJ2-5|TRBV5-1|-
CASSLGDEGTQYF
TGCGCCAGCAGCTTGGGGGACGAGGGCACCCAGTACTTC
>TRBD1|TRBJ1-1|TRBV6-6|-
CASSRAGGGLNTEAFF
TGTGCCAGCAGTCGGGCAGGGGGCGGGCTGAACACTGAAGCTTTCTTT
>-|TRBJ1-5|TRBV4-1|-
CASSQVGFLDQPQHF
TGCGCCAGCAGCCAAGTCGGGTTCTTAGATCAGCCCCAGCATTTT
>-|TRBJ2-5|TRBV6-6|once
CASSYKPGYAGRETQYF
TGTGCCAGCAGTTACAAACCCGGCTATGCGGGTCGCGAGACCCAGTACTTC
>TRBD1|TRBJ1-4|TRBV6-4|-
CASSSDRVHEKLFF
TGTGCCAGCAGTAGCGACAGGGTACATGAAAAACTGTTTTTT
>-|TRBJ2-7|TRBV29-1|many
CSVAAGGYTYEQYF
TGCAGCGTTGCCGCGGGCGGTTACACCTACGAGCAGTACTTC
>-|TRBJ2-7|TRBV5-1|few
CASSLLVGRRAGEQYF
TGCGCCAGCAGCCTGCTGGTAGGGCGACGTGCGGGGGAGCAGTACTTC
>-|TRBJ1-1|TRBV7-6|few
CASSSRTGQNTEAFF
TGTGCCAGCAGCTCTCGGACTGGACAGAACACTGAAGCTTTCTTT
>TRBD2|TRBJ2-1|TRBV12-3/TRBV12-4|-
CASSGRRTSGGGWEQFF
TGTGCCAGCAGTGGCCGCCGGACTAGCGGGGGGGGCTGGGAGCAGTTCTTC
>-|TRBJ2-6|TRBV29-1|many
CSVEGEAGEGANVLTF
TGCAGCGTTGAAGGGGAGGCAGGGGAAGGGGCCAACGTCCTGACTTTC
>-|TRBJ1-2|TRBV29-1|many
CSVLGALNYGYTF
TGCAGCGTTTTGGGGGCGCTTAACTATGGCTACACCTTC
>TRBD1|TRBJ2-2|TRBV20-1|-
CSARVGLTGGQRATNTGELFF
TGCAGTGCTAGAGTCGGCCTGACAGGGGGGCAAAGAGCTACGAACACCGGGGAGCTGTTTTTT
>TRBD1|TRBJ2-3|TRBV9|-
CASSERQGDTDTQYF
TGTGCCAGCAGCGAGCGACAGGGTGACACAGATACGCAGTATTTT
>TRBD2|TRBJ2-7|TRBV7-2|many
CASSLDSSGGSYEQYF
TGTGCCAGCAGCTTGGATTCTAGCGGGGGCTCCTACGAGCAGTACTTC
>-|TRBJ2-1|TRBV20-1|few
CSARDLSSYNEQFF
TGCAGTGCTAGAGACTTGAGCTCCTACAATGAGCAGTTCTTC
>TRBD2|TRBJ2-1|TRBV6-1|-
CASSLGSSGNSGQFF
TGTGCCAGCAGCCTCGGCTCGAGCGGGAACTCTGGGCAGTTCTTC
>-|TRBJ2-1|TRBV20-1|few
CSARFSAYNEQFF
TGCAGTGCTAGATTCAGCGCCTACAATGAGCAGTTCTTC
>TRBD1|TRBJ1-6|TRBV6-2/TRBV6-3|-
CASSYSSTGKNSPLHF
TGTGCCAGCAGTTACTCGTCGACAGGGAAAAATTCACCCCTCCACTTT
>TRBD1|TRBJ1-2|TRBV20-1|-
CSAYTGASNYGYTF
TGCAGTGCTTACACAGGGGCCTCTAACTATGGCTACACCTTC
>-|TRBJ2-7|TRBV4-1|-
CASSPGLGAEQYF
TGCGCCAGCAGCCCTGGGTTGGGGGCCGAGCAGTACTTC
>TRBD2|TRBJ2-5|TRBV20-1|few
CSAQRDSVMNQYF
TGCAGTGCCCAGCGGGACTCCGTTATGAACCAGTACTTC